The T cell receptor beta chain described here comes from a study of technical replicates of blood from a handful of donors. The CDR3 length is 13 residues. Trimming took 7 bases from V and 11 from J, leaving 20 bases between them. Germline lookup yields CDR1 SGHTA and CDR2 FQGNSA. Measured with immunoSEQ multiplex PCR; TCRdb has only the in-frame clones, and not every one. The sample lists about 69,000 clones, 75% to 90% occurring once. The sequence came from a human donor in good health. Some clones in this sample may be carry-over from other donors' samples. The chain uses TRBV7-2 and TRBJ1-1; D is unclear. Specimen: PBMCs. The CDR3 sequence: CASTQAEVPGAFF. The CDR3 nucleotides are TGTGCCAGCACCCAAGCGGAGGTCCCGGGGGCTTTCTTT.